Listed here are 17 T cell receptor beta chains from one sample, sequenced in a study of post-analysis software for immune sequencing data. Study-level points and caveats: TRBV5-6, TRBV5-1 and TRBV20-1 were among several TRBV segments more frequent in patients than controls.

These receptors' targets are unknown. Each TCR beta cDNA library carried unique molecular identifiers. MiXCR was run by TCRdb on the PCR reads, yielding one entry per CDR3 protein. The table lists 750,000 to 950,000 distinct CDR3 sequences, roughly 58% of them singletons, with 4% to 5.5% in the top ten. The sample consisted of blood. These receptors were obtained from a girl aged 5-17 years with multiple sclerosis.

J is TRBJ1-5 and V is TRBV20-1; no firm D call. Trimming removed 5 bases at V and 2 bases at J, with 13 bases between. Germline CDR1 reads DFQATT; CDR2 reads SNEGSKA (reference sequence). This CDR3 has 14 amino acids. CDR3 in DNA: TGCAGTGCTTCGCGAGAAAAACGCAATCAGCCCCAGCATTTT. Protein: CSASREKRNQPQHF.

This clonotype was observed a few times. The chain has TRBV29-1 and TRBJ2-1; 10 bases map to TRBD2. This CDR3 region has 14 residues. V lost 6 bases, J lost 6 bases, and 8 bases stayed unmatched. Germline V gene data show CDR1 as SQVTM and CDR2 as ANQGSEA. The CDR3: CSVAPGLAINEQFF. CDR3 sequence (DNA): TGCAGCGTCGCCCCGGGACTAGCGATCAATGAGCAGTTCTTC.

The CDR3 nucleotides read TGTGCCAGCAGTCCTGAGACAGGGACGAACTATGGCTACACCTTC. Amino acids: CASSPETGTNYGYTF. This chain uses TRBV12-3 or TRBV12-4 with TRBJ1-2, with 7 nucleotides matching TRBD1. This CDR3 is built from 15 residues. The ends lost 5 bases at V and 2 bases at J; junction bases unmatched: 8.

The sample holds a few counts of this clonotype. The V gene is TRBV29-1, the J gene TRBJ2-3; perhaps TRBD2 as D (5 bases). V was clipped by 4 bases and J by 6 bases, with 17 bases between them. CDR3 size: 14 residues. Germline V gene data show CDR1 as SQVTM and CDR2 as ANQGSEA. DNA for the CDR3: TGCAGCGTTGGGCTTTCCAGCGGTGGGGATACGCAGTATTTT. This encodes CSVGLSSGGDTQYF.

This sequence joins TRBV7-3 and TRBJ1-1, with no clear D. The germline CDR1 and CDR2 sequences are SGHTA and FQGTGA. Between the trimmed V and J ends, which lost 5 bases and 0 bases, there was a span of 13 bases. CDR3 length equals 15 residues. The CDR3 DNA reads TGTGCCAGCAGCACGACGGGCCCGATGAACACTGAAGCTTTCTTT. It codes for CASSTTGPMNTEAFF.

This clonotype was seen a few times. The CDR3 DNA follows: TGTGCCAGCAGCGTAGCCGGGACTAAAGAGACCCAGTACTTC. Amino acids: CASSVAGTKETQYF. The rearrangement links TRBV9 to TRBJ2-5; TRBD2 agrees at 7 bases. The CDR3 contains 14 residues. Germline CDR1 is SGDLS and CDR2 is YYNGEE. Germline trimming cut 0 bases from V and 3 bases from J; bases unmatched to any gene: 2.

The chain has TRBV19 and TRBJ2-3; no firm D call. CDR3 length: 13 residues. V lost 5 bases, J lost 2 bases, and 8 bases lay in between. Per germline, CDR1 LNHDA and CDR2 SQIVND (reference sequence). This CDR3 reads CASSLQYTDTQYF. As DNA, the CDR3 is TGTGCCAGTAGTCTACAGTACACAGATACGCAGTATTTT.

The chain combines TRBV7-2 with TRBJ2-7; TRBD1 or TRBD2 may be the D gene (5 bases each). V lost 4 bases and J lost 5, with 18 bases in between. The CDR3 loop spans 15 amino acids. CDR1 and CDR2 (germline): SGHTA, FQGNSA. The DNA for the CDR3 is TGTGCCAGCAGCTCTGGGGGTAGCTGGGTGGACGAGCAGTACTTC. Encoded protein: CASSSGGSWVDEQYF.

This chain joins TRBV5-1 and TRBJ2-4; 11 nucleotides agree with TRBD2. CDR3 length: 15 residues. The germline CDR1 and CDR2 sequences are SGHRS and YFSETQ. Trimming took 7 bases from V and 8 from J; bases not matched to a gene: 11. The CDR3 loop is CASRMIAGGPDIQYF. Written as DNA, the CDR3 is TGCGCCAGCCGCATGATAGCGGGGGGGCCGGACATTCAGTACTTC.

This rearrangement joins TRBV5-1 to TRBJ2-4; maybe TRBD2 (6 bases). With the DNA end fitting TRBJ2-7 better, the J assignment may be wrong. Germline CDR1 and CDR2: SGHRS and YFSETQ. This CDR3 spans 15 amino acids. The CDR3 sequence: CASSFTSYLGDEQYF. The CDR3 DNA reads TGCGCCAGCAGCTTTACTAGCTATCTTGGGGACGAGCAGTACTTC.

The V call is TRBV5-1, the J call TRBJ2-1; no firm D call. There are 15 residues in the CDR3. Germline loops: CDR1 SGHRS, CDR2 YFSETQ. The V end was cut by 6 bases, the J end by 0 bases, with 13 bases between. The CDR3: CASMTGGNSYNEQFF. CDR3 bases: TGCGCCAGCATGACGGGCGGAAACTCCTACAATGAGCAGTTCTTC.

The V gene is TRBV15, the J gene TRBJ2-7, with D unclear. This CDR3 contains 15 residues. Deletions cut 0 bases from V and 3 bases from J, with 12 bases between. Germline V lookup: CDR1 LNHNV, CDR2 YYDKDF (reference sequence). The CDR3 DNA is TGTGCCACCAGCAGAGATCCAGGCAGAAGCTACGAGCAGTACTTC. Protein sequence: CATSRDPGRSYEQYF.

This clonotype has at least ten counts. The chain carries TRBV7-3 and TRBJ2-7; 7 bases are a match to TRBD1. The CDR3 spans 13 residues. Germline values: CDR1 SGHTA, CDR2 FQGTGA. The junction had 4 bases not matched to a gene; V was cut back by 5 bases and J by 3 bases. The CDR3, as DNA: TGTGCCAGCAGCCGCGACAGGGACTACGAGCAGTACTTC. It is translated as CASSRDRDYEQYF.

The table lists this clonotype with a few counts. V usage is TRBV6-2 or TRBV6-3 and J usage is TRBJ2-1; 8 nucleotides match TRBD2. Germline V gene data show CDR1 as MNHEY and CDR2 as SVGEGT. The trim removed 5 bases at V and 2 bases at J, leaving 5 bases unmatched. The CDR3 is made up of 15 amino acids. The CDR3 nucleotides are TGTGCCAGCAGTATGTCTAGCGGGCCCTACAATGAGCAGTTCTTC. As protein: CASSMSSGPYNEQFF.

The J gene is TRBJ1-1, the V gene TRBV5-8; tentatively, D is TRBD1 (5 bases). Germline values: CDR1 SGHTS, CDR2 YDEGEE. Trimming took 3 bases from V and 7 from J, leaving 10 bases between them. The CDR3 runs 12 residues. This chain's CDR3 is CASSSRQSEAFF. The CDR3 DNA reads TGTGCCAGCAGCTCACGACAGAGTGAAGCTTTCTTT.

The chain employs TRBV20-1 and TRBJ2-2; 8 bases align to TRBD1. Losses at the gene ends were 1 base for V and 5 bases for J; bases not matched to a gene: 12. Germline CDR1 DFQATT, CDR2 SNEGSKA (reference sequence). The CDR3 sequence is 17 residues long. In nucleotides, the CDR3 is TGCAGTGCTAGAGGCCCTCATAGGACAGGGAGGACCGGGGAGCTGTTTTTT. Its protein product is CSARGPHRTGRTGELFF.

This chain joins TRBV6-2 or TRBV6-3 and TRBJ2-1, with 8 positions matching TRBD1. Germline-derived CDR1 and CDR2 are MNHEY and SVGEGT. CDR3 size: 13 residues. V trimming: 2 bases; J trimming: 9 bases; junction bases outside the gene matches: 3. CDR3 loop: CASSYQGAFEQFF. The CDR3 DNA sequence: TGTGCCAGCAGTTACCAGGGGGCTTTTGAGCAGTTCTTC.